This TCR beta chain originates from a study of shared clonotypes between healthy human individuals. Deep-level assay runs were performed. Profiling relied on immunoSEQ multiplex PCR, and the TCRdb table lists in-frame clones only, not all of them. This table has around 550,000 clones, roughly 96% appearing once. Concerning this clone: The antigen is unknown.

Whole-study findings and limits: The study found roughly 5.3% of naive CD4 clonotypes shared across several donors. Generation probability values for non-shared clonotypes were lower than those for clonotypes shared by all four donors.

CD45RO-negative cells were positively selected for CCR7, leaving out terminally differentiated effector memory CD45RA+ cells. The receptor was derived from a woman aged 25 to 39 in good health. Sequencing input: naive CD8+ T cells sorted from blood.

CDR3 bases: TGTGCCAGCAGCCCTACCGGGACAAGAAACACCGGGGAGCTGTTTTTT. Encoded protein: CASSPTGTRNTGELFF. This chain joins TRBV7-6 and TRBJ2-2, with a tentative D call TRBD1 (6 bases). The V end lost 5 bases, the J end lost 2 bases, and 15 bases lay between the germline ends. The CDR3 loop spans 16 amino acids. CDR1 SGHVS and CDR2 FNYEAQ come from the germline V gene.